This T cell receptor beta chain was observed in a study of blood T cell repertoires in COVID-19. The wider study: Acute and convalescent COVID-19 specimens originated in the United States, Italy and Spain. The cDNA or gDNA used as material had been derived from T cells, B-cell-depleted T cells, or PBMCs.

Source study methods: By means of reference gene primer amplification, nucleated cell counts were estimated. The assay was immunoSEQ multiplex PCR, and TCRdb's table has in-frame clones only and misses some. V, J and clone size are those of that table, while D and trimming were read from the DNA. The data show 60,000 to 90,000 clones, approximately 82% seen once. This clone was seen just once. The V gene lost 8 bases and the J gene lost 1 base, with 9 bases spanning the gap. The CDR3 sequence is 13 residues long. The germline V gene encodes CDR1 SGHTA and CDR2 FQGNSA. The sample taken for sequencing was peripheral blood. The sequence derives from a woman between 45 and 65 years old with acute or convalescent COVID-19. The J gene is TRBJ1-5, the V gene TRBV7-2; D is unresolved. CDR3 bases: TGTGCCAGCCGCCGAGAAAGCAATCAGCCCCAGCATTTT. The encoded protein is CASRRESNQPQHF.